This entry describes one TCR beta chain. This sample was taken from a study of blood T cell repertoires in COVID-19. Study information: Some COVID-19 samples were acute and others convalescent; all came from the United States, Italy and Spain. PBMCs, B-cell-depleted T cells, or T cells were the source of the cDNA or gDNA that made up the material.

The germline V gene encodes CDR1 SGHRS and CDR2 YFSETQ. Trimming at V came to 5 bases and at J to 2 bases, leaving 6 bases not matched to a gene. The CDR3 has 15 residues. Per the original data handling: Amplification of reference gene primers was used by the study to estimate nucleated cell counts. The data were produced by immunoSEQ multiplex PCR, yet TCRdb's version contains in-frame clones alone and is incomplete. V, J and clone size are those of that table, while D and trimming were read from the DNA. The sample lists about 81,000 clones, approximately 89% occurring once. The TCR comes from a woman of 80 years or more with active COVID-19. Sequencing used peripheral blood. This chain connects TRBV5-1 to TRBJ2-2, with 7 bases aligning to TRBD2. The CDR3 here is CASRAAGLNTGELFF. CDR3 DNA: TGCGCCAGCAGGGCAGCGGGGTTAAACACCGGGGAGCTGTTTTTT. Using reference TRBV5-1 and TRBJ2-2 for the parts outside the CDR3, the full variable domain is KAGVTQTPRYLIKTRGQQVTLSCSPISGHRSVSWYQQTPGQGLQFLFEYFSETQRNKGNFPGRFSGRQFSNSRSEMNVSTLELGDSALYLCASRAAGLNTGELFFGEGSRLTVL.